The entry below describes one T cell receptor (beta chain). Antigen: not known. The study ran its PCR with 60 Vbeta and 13 Jbeta primers. Libraries were prepared by immunoSEQ multiplex PCR; TCRdb keeps only in-frame clonotypes and omits some of them. The table lists tens of thousands of clones, over 75% of them singletons. Germline V gives CDR1 LNHDA, CDR2 SQIVND (reference sequence). The CDR3 has 14 amino acids. The junction had 6 bases not matched to a gene; V was cut back by 5 bases and J by 4 bases. Healthy bone marrow donors made up the donor group. The data belong to a study of cytomegalovirus exposure and HLA in healthy donors. Looking at the study overall: A data release that came early held roughly 80 million unique TCRs from HLA-typed donors.

The study, taken as a whole, reports: Through in vitro validation, three CMV-associated chains were shown to be specific for CMV antigens. Cytomegalovirus-associated TCR beta chains were listed, numbering over 150.

The V and J genes are TRBV19 and TRBJ2-7; the match to TRBD1 covers 9 bases. The sample consisted of PBMCs. The TCR comes from a male donor in good health and CMV-seronegative. The CDR3 sequence: CASSLRTGVYEQYF. CDR3 sequence (DNA): TGTGCCAGTAGTCTTCGGACAGGGGTGTACGAGCAGTACTTC.